The 17 T cell receptor beta chains presented below share a single source sample, sequenced in a study of shared clonotypes between healthy human individuals. The protocol was immunoSEQ multiplex PCR, while the TCRdb copy is restricted to in-frame clones and leaves out a portion. The sample shows more than 1.2 million clones, about 98.5% of them seen only once. Sequencing input: naive CD4+ T cells sorted from blood. Subset specified: CD45RA+ positively selected. All receptors derive from a man between 25 and 39 years old in good health.

V usage is TRBV7-2 and J usage is TRBJ2-7, with D possibly TRBD2 on 5 matching bases. The germline V and J ends were trimmed by 3 bases and 7 bases, with 13 bases remaining between them. The germline gives CDR1 SGHTA, CDR2 FQGNSA. This CDR3 has 13 amino acids. The CDR3 loop is CASSLAPREEQYF. CDR3 nucleotides: TGTGCCAGCAGCTTGGCCCCCCGGGAAGAGCAGTACTTC.

The count of this clone is one. J is TRBJ2-1 and V is TRBV5-4, with D perhaps assigned TRBD1 or TRBD2 (6 bases each). The V and J ends lost 2 bases and 8 bases respectively, with 17 bases between them. CDR1 is SGHNT and CDR2 is YYREEE in the germline V gene (reference sequence). The CDR3 extends over 15 amino acids. DNA of the CDR3: TGTGCCAGCAGCTTAGGGGGGAGAGTCGGGGATGAGCAGTTCTTC. Its protein is CASSLGGRVGDEQFF.

On this clone itself: This same CDR3 is encoded by further DNA sequences in the sample. This chain joins TRBV19 and TRBJ1-5; possible D gene TRBD1, 5 bases. This CDR3 contains 15 residues. Germline CDR1 is LNHDA and CDR2 is SQIVND (reference sequence). Between the trimmed V and J ends, which lost 3 bases and 2 bases, there was a span of 11 bases. The CDR3 sequence is CASSIGRAGNQPQHF. DNA of the CDR3: TGTGCCAGTAGTATCGGCAGGGCCGGCAATCAGCCCCAGCATTTT.

The gene calls are TRBV19 and TRBJ2-3; 8 nucleotides agree with TRBD2. Trimming took 9 bases from V and 0 from J; bases not matched to a gene: 2. This CDR3 spans 13 amino acids. The germline gives CDR1 LNHDA, CDR2 SQIVND (reference sequence). The CDR3 region is CASRTSSTDTQYF. The CDR3 coding sequence is TGTGCCAGCAGGACTAGCAGCACAGATACGCAGTATTTT.

The sample holds one count of this clone. The chain recombines TRBV5-1 with TRBJ2-5; 8 bases line up with TRBD2. The CDR3 length is 14 residues. The V and J ends lost 4 bases and 2 bases, in that order; junction bases with no gene match: 4. From germline, CDR1 is SGHRS and CDR2 YFSETQ. The CDR3 loop reads CASSPTSEQETQYF. In DNA form, the CDR3 reads TGCGCCAGCAGCCCGACTAGCGAGCAAGAGACCCAGTACTTC. The full variable domain, completed using reference TRBV5-1 and TRBJ2-5, is KAGVTQTPRYLIKTRGQQVTLSCSPISGHRSVSWYQQTPGQGLQFLFEYFSETQRNKGNFPGRFSGRQFSNSRSEMNVSTLELGDSALYLCASSPTSEQETQYFGPGTRLLVL.

The J gene is TRBJ1-5, the V gene TRBV12-1; the table gives TRBD1 as D, unverified against the DNA. TRBV12-1 is a pseudogene. This CDR3 comprises 17 residues. CDR3 loop: CASSLGKQGWGNQPQHF. The CDR3, as DNA: TGTGCCAGCAGCTTAGGTAAACAGGGTTGGGGCAATCAGCCCCAGCATTTT.

This chain joins TRBV11-2 and TRBJ1-1; D is ambiguous. This CDR3 contains 12 residues. Germline V gives CDR1 SGHAT, CDR2 FQNNGV. The V end lost 5 bases, the J end lost 2 bases, and 6 bases lay between the germline ends. The CDR3 loop is CASSQYNTEAFF. The CDR3 bases are TGTGCCAGCAGCCAGTACAACACTGAAGCTTTCTTT.

The rearrangement joins TRBV10-3 to TRBJ1-4, with D perhaps TRBD1 (5 bases). This CDR3 has 14 amino acids. CDR1 and CDR2 (germline): ENHRY, SYGVKD. Trimming removed 3 bases from V and 5 bases from J, with 10 bases in between. Written as DNA, the CDR3 is TGTGCCATCAGTGACGGGCAGGGCAATGAAAAACTGTTTTTT. This gives the protein CAISDGQGNEKLFF.

This clone was seen a single time. At the DNA level, this CDR3 is encoded by other sequences in the same sample as well. The chain has TRBV5-1 and TRBJ2-1; 11 bases fit TRBD2. The CDR3 is 15 amino acids. The V gene end was trimmed by 4 bases and the J gene end by 5 bases; junction bases not matched to a gene: 5. Germline assignment: CDR1 SGHRS and CDR2 YFSETQ. This chain's CDR3 is CASSPPGLADNEQFF. The CDR3 nucleotides are TGCGCCAGCAGCCCGCCGGGACTAGCGGACAATGAGCAGTTCTTC.

Regarding this clone: The same CDR3 also results from other DNA sequences found in this sample. The chain employs TRBV5-1 and TRBJ2-7, with D uncertain. This CDR3 is built from 11 residues. CDR1 SGHRS and CDR2 YFSETQ come from the germline V gene. The V and J ends lost 4 bases and 1 base respectively, with 3 bases between them. Here the CDR3 reads CASSGSYEQYF. As DNA, the CDR3 is TGCGCCAGCAGCGGATCCTACGAGCAGTACTTC.

J is TRBJ2-7 and V is TRBV19; D may match TRBD1 or TRBD2 (5 bases each). CDR1 and CDR2 from the germline V gene are LNHDA and SQIVND (reference sequence). The CDR3 is 14 residues long. V gave up 3 bases and J gave up 6 bases, with 15 bases separating them. The CDR3 protein is CASSIHGTPGEQYF. CDR3 sequence (DNA): TGTGCCAGTAGTATTCACGGGACGCCGGGCGAGCAGTACTTC.

The chain's CDR3 is CASSATSGRMETQYF. The CDR3 DNA follows: TGTGCCAGCAGCGCGACTAGCGGGAGGATGGAGACCCAGTACTTC. The chain combines TRBV7-9 with TRBJ2-5; 13 bases match TRBD2. V was clipped by 5 bases and J by 5 bases; unmatched bases: 5. The germline V gene encodes CDR1 SEHNR and CDR2 FQNEAQ (reference sequence). The CDR3 has 15 amino acids.

This sequence joins TRBV28 and TRBJ1-4, with 8 bases fitting TRBD1. The CDR3 extends over 15 amino acids. Germline CDR1 reads MDHEN; CDR2 reads SYDVKM. V shed 7 bases, J shed 7 bases, and the junction held 11 bases outside the gene matches. CDR3 DNA: TGTGCCAGCACAACAGGGGGGGTCGTGATTGAAAAACTGTTTTTT. This encodes CASTTGGVVIEKLFF.

J is TRBJ2-7 and V is TRBV5-1, with D maybe TRBD2 (6 bases). The CDR3 sequence is 15 residues long. Between the trimmed V and J ends, which lost 4 bases and 2 bases, there was a span of 16 bases. CDR1 SGHRS and CDR2 YFSETQ come from the germline V gene. CDR3 sequence: CASSRIGEAAYEQYF. For the CDR3, the DNA is TGCGCCAGCAGCCGGATAGGGGAGGCGGCCTACGAGCAGTACTTC.

This clone is a singleton in its sample. This chain joins TRBV7-7 and TRBJ2-1; D is uncertain. V dropped 3 bases and J dropped 9 bases, with 12 bases sitting between them. The CDR3 totals 13 residues. CDR1 and CDR2 (germline): SSHAT, FNYEAQ (reference sequence). CDR3 in amino acids: CASSFSGYGEQFF. The CDR3 DNA sequence: TGTGCCAGCAGCTTTTCTGGGTACGGTGAGCAGTTCTTC.

The chain joins TRBV5-4 to TRBJ2-1, with 9 bases fitting TRBD2. Germline trimming cut 0 bases from V and 9 bases from J; bases unmatched to any gene: 7. The CDR3 covers 15 residues. CDR1 is SGHNT and CDR2 is YYREEE in the germline V gene (reference sequence). The CDR3 sequence is CASSLDGSGSGEQFF. CDR3 DNA sequence: TGTGCCAGCAGCTTGGATGGTAGCGGGAGCGGTGAGCAGTTCTTC.

This chain links TRBV30 with TRBJ2-3; D gene unclear. Germline CDR1 and CDR2: GTSNPN and SVGIG (reference sequence). V was trimmed by 0 bases and J by 2 bases, leaving 9 bases between them. The CDR3 is made up of 14 amino acids. The DNA for the CDR3 is TGTGCCTGGAGTGTAGGGCAGTTCACAGATACGCAGTATTTT. This gives the protein CAWSVGQFTDTQYF.